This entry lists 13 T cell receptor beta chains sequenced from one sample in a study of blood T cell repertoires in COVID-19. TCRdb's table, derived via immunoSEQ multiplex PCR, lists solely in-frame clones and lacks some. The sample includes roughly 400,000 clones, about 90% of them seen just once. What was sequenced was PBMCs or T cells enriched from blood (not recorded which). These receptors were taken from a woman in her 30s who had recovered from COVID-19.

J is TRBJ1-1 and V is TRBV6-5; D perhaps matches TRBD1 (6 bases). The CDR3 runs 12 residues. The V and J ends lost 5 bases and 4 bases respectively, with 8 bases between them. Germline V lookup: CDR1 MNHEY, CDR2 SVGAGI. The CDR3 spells CASSTGSTEAFF. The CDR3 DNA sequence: TGTGCCAGCAGTACAGGGAGCACTGAAGCTTTCTTT.

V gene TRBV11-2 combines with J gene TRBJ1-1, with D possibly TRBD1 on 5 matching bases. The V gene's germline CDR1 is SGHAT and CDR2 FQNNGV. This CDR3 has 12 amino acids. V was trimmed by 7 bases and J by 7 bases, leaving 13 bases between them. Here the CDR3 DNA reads TGTGCCAGCAACCGGGGGAGAAGTGAAGCTTTCTTT. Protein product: CASNRGRSEAFF.

As DNA, the CDR3 is TGTGCCAGCAGCACCGCAAGCGAGACCCAGTACTTC. Protein sequence: CASSTASETQYF. The V call is TRBV9, the J call TRBJ2-5; no definite D call. The CDR3 extends over 12 amino acids. V was clipped by 4 bases and J by 5 bases, with 9 bases between them. Germline-derived CDR1 and CDR2 are SGDLS and YYNGEE.

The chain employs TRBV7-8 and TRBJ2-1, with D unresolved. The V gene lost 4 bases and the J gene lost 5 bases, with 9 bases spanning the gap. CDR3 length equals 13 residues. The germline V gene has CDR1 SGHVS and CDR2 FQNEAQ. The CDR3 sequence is CASSSITDNEQFF. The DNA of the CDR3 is TGTGCCAGCAGCTCTATTACAGACAATGAGCAGTTCTTC. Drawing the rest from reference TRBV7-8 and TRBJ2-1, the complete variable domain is GAGVSQSPRYKVAKRGQDVALRCDPISGHVSLFWYQQALGQGPEFLTYFQNEAQLDKSGLPSDRFFAERPEGSVSTLKIQRTQQEDSAVYLCASSSITDNEQFFGPGTRLTVL.

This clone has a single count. The CDR3 spells CAWSVDRPNTEAFF. Here the CDR3 DNA reads TGTGCCTGGAGTGTAGACAGGCCGAACACTGAAGCTTTCTTT. V gene TRBV30 combines with J gene TRBJ1-1; a weak D match, TRBD1 (6 bases). The germline gives CDR1 GTSNPN, CDR2 SVGIG (reference sequence). CDR3 length: 14 amino acids. Trimming cost V 0 bases and J 1 base, with 9 bases left between them.

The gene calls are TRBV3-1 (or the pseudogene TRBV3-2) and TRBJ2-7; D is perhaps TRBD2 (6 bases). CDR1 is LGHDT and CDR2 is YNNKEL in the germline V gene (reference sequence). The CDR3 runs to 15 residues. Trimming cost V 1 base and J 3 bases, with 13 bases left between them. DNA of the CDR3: TGTGCCAGCAGCCAAGTGGAGGGCCGGGGCTACGAGCAGTACTTC. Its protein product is CASSQVEGRGYEQYF.

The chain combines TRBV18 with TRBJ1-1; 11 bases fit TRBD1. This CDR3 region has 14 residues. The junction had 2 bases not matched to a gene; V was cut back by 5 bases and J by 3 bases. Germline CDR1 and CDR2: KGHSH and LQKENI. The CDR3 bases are TGTGCCAGCTCAGGGGACAGGGGGGACACTGAAGCTTTCTTT. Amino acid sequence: CASSGDRGDTEAFF.

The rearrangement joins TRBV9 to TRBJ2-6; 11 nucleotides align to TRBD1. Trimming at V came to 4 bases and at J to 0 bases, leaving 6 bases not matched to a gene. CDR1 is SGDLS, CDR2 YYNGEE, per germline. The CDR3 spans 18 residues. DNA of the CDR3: TGTGCCAGCAGCTCCCGGACAGGGGGCTACTCTGGGGCCAACGTCCTGACTTTC. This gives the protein CASSSRTGGYSGANVLTF.

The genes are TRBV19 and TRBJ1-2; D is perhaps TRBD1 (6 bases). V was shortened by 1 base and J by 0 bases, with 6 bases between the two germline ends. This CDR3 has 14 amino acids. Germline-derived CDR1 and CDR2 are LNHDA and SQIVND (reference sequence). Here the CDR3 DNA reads TGTGCCAGTAGTATAGGGACAGCTAACTATGGCTACACCTTC. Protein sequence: CASSIGTANYGYTF. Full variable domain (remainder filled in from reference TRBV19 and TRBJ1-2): DGGITQSPKYLFRKEGQNVTLSCEQNLNHDAMYWYRQDPGQGLRLIYYSQIVNDFQKGDIAEGYSVSREKKESFPLTVTSAQKNPTAFYLCASSIGTANYGYTFGSGTRLTVV.

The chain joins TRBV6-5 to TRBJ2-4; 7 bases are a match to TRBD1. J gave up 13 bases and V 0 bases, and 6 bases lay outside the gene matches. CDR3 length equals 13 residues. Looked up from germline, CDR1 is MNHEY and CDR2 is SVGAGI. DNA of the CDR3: TGTGCCAGCAGTTACTCTTTTACGGGACAGCAGTACTTC. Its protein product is CASSYSFTGQQYF.

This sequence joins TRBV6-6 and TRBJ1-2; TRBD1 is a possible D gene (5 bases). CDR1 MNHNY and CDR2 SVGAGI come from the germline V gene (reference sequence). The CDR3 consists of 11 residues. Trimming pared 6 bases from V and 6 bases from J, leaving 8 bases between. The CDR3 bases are TGTGCCAGCAGCCCCAGGGATGGCTACACCTTC. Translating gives CASSPRDGYTF.

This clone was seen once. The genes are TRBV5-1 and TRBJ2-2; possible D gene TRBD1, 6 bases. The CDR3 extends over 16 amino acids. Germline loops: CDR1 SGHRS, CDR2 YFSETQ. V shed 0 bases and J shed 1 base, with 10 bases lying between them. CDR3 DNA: TGCGCCAGCAGCTTGGTGGGGACACTGAACACCGGGGAGCTGTTTTTT. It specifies CASSLVGTLNTGELFF.

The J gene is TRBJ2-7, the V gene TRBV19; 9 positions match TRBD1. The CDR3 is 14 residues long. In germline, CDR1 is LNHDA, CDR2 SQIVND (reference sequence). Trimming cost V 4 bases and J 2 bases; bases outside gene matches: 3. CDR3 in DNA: TGTGCCAGTAGTAAGGACAGGGGTACCTACGAGCAGTACTTC. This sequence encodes CASSKDRGTYEQYF.